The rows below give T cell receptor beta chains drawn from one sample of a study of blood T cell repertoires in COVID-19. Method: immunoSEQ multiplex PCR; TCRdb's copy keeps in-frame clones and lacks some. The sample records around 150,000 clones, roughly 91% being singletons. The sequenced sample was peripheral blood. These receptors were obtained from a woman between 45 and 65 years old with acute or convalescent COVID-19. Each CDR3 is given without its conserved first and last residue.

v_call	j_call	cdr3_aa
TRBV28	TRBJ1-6	ASSLRGYPSLH
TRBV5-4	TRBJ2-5	ASSPAGLAGIQETQY
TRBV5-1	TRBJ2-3	ASSLGQGHSTDTQY
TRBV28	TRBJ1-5	ASSLSPGLGSHDQPQH
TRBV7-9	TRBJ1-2	ASSPQGGGYT
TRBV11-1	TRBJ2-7	ASRGQGIYEQY
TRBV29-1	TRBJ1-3	SVELGDKLSGNTIY
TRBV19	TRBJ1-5	ASSGGTVPQH
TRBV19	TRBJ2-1	ASSMKDRGFMKVYNEQF
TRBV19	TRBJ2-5	ASSGRQGGWETQY
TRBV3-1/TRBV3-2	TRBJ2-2	ASSPTMGLTGELF
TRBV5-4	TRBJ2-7	ASSSGLGAYEQY
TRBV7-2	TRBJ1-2	ASSLVRQGMNGYT
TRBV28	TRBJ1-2	ASSFSIYGYT
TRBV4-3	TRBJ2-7	ASSQDRGSGTPTY
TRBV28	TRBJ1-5	ASSFPGLGQPQH
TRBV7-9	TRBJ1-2	ASSEETGGEHGYT